The 25 T cell receptor beta chains listed next were all sequenced from one sample in a study of neurological immune-mediated disorders (dated by TCRdb to about 2019). What the time point label conveys for this sample: longitudinal time-point 3. Receptor amplification or capture employed 5' RACE. The reads were generated on an Illumina HiSeq 2500. Using fastp at Q25 and MiXCR, TCRdb reprocessed the public reads and kept productive beta chains. Each record represents a unique CDR3 protein, reported with the most common genes and DNA among its rows. The sample table records roughly 57,000 distinct CDR3 sequences; 7% to 9% of these occur just once. 1.5% to 2% of the sample comes from the top ten. The specimen sequenced was PBMCs. The receptors originated from a woman aged 40 to 50 in good health.

This clonotype showed up many times. The V and J genes are TRBV15 and TRBJ2-4; a weak D match, TRBD1 (6 bases). The CDR3 length is 14 residues. Germline CDR1 reads LNHNV; CDR2 reads YYDKDF (reference sequence). Trimming left V 7 bases short and J 8 bases short, with 18 bases between. CDR3 DNA: TGTGCCACCACAAACCACAGGGTTTTTGACATTCAGTACTTC. Its protein is CATTNHRVFDIQYF.

At least ten counts were recorded for this clonotype. The rearrangement joins TRBV7-8 to TRBJ2-7; weak D call: TRBD1 (6 bases). The ends were cut back, 5 bases at V and 4 bases at J, with 15 bases in the middle. The CDR3 sequence is 14 residues long. CDR1 and CDR2 (germline): SGHVS, FQNEAQ. The CDR3 DNA reads TGTGCCAGCAGCCCTTACAGGGTCGGGTACGAGCAGTACTTC. Amino acid sequence: CASSPYRVGYEQYF.

This clonotype occurred many times. The chain links TRBV9 to TRBJ1-1; tentative D call: TRBD1 (5 bases). Germline CDR1 reads SGDLS; CDR2 reads YYNGEE. The V and J ends lost 3 bases and 12 bases respectively, with 15 bases between them. The CDR3 is 12 residues long. Here the CDR3 DNA reads TGTGCCAGCAGCGCTCAGGGAGGTCAACCTTTCTTT. It translates to CASSAQGGQPFF.

This clonotype was detected ten times or more. The chain is built from TRBV12-3 or TRBV12-4 and TRBJ2-7; D remains unclear. Trimming left V 5 bases short and J 6 bases short, with 17 bases between. The CDR3 consists of 14 residues. CDR3 DNA sequence: TGTGCCAGCAGTCCCATTACTACTTTCGGCGAGCAGTACTTC. Translating it yields CASSPITTFGEQYF.

This clonotype came up many times. V is TRBV7-2 and J is TRBJ2-4, with 13 bases identical to TRBD2. The CDR3 has 18 amino acids. Trimming at V came to 0 bases and at J to 6 bases, leaving 8 bases not matched to a gene. Germline CDR1 and CDR2: SGHTA and FQGNSA. The CDR3 bases are TGTGCCAGCAGCTTAGCGACTAGCGGGGGGCGGTCCGGAAACATTCAGTACTTC. Amino acids: CASSLATSGGRSGNIQYF.

This clonotype was seen at least ten times. V gene TRBV6-6 combines with J gene TRBJ1-5; D possibly corresponds to TRBD1 (6 bases). The V gene's germline CDR1 is MNHNY and CDR2 SVGAGI (reference sequence). The CDR3 covers 15 residues. Trimming shortened V by 5 bases and J by 1 base, and 12 bases separated the two germline ends. For the CDR3, the DNA is TGTGCCAGCAGTCAACAGGGTAGGAGCAATCAGCCCCAGCATTTT. Its translation is CASSQQGRSNQPQHF.

This clonotype has at least ten counts. The rearrangement uses TRBV7-2 and TRBJ2-3; D possibly corresponds to TRBD2 (7 bases). Between the trimmed V and J ends, which lost 5 bases and 5 bases, there was a span of 20 bases. Germline CDR1 SGHTA, CDR2 FQGNSA. This CDR3 spans 16 amino acids. The CDR3 DNA reads TGTGCCAGCAGCATACTACGCGGGGGCTCGCGAGATACGCAGTATTTT. Translating gives CASSILRGGSRDTQYF.

The chain is built from TRBV10-2 and TRBJ2-1; a weak D match, TRBD2 (5 bases). CDR3 size: 15 residues. V gave up 4 bases and J gave up 8 bases, with 18 bases separating them. Germline loops: CDR1 WSHSY, CDR2 SAAADI. The DNA of the CDR3 is TGCGCCAGCAGTGGTCGGACTCCAGTAGGCGATGAGCAGTTCTTC. It specifies CASSGRTPVGDEQFF.

At least ten counts were recorded for this clonotype. This sequence joins TRBV5-1 and TRBJ2-3, with 10 bases identical to TRBD1. V trimming: 5 bases; J trimming: 3 bases; junction bases outside the gene matches: 3. This CDR3 contains 14 residues. CDR1 and CDR2 (germline): SGHRS, YFSETQ. The CDR3 region is CASRTGGPTDTQYF. The CDR3 DNA reads TGCGCCAGCAGGACAGGGGGCCCAACAGATACGCAGTATTTT.

This clonotype was found many times. The chain combines TRBV5-6 with TRBJ2-5; 14 bases are a match to TRBD2. V lost 3 bases and J lost 4; bases outside the gene matches: 8. Germline V gene data show CDR1 as SGHDT and CDR2 as YYEEEE. The CDR3 sequence is 17 residues long. The CDR3 region is CASSWGLAGERGETQYF. The CDR3 DNA reads TGTGCCAGCAGCTGGGGACTAGCGGGAGAAAGAGGAGAGACCCAGTACTTC.

This clonotype was seen many times. The genes are TRBV7-8 and TRBJ1-5, with D uncertain. Per germline, CDR1 SGHVS and CDR2 FQNEAQ. This CDR3 contains 12 residues. Trimming shortened V by 5 bases and J by 7 bases, and 9 bases separated the two germline ends. CDR3 nucleotide sequence: TGTGCCAGCAGCCTACGGCAGCAGCCCCAGCATTTT. It is translated as CASSLRQQPQHF. The full variable domain, with the rest looked up from reference TRBV7-8 and TRBJ1-5, is GAGVSQSPRYKVAKRGQDVALRCDPISGHVSLFWYQQALGQGPEFLTYFQNEAQLDKSGLPSDRFFAERPEGSVSTLKIQRTQQEDSAVYLCASSLRQQPQHFGDGTRLSIL.

This clonotype was observed at least ten times. The chain has TRBV20-1 and TRBJ2-5, with 10 positions matching TRBD2. CDR1 DFQATT and CDR2 SNEGSKA come from the germline V gene (reference sequence). The CDR3 is 15 residues long. J lost 5 bases, V lost 4 bases, and 10 bases had no gene match. CDR3 nucleotide sequence: TGCAGTGCTACCTCCACTAGCGGGAACAGGGAGACCCAGTACTTC. Its protein is CSATSTSGNRETQYF.

At least ten counts were recorded for this clonotype. The CDR3, as DNA: TGCGCCAGCAGCTTGGACAGGGCGGACACCATATATTTT. Its protein product is CASSLDRADTIYF. This chain links TRBV5-1 with TRBJ1-3; D might be TRBD1 (6 bases). Trimming removed 0 bases at V and 8 bases at J, with 9 bases between. Germline CDR1 reads SGHRS; CDR2 reads YFSETQ. The CDR3 is 13 amino acids.

V usage is TRBV25-1 and J usage is TRBJ1-2; D gene uncertain. The CDR3 is 15 amino acids. With 3 bases removed from V and 6 bases from J, the gap between germline ends came to 17 bases. CDR1 is MGHDK, CDR2 SYGVNS, per germline. CDR3 sequence (DNA): TGTGCCAGCAGTGATCGGGGTAGGGTGAGCGATGGCTACACCTTC. This sequence encodes CASSDRGRVSDGYTF.

This clonotype was counted at least ten times. The chain links TRBV6-5 to TRBJ2-7; 8 nucleotides match TRBD2. Per germline, CDR1 MNHEY and CDR2 SVGAGI. Trimming removed 3 bases from V and 4 bases from J; junction bases left unmatched: 8. This CDR3 spans 15 amino acids. The CDR3, as DNA: TGTGCCAGCAGTTATGCCCGGGAGGGCCTTTACGAGCAGTACTTC. It specifies CASSYAREGLYEQYF.

The V and J genes are TRBV18 and TRBJ2-7; tentatively, D is TRBD2 (6 bases). The V gene's germline CDR1 is KGHSH and CDR2 LQKENI. Deletions cut 6 bases from V and 0 bases from J, with 12 bases between. The CDR3 runs to 14 residues. This CDR3 is CASSRGWSSYEQYF. The CDR3 DNA follows: TGTGCCAGCTCGCGGGGCTGGAGCTCCTACGAGCAGTACTTC.

About this clonotype itself: This may arise from a read error, as a much more abundant clone is one base away. The rearrangement uses TRBV6-5 and TRBJ2-7; D ambiguous. Deletions cut 2 bases from V and 7 bases from J, with 9 bases between. Germline V gene lookup returns CDR1 MNHEY and CDR2 SVGAGI. This CDR3 spans 12 amino acids. This CDR3 reads CASSYRPGEQYF. The CDR3 DNA is TGTGCCAGCAGTTACCGACCCGGTGAGCAGTACTTC.

This clonotype was counted at least ten times. The rearrangement uses TRBV27 and TRBJ1-6; D possibly corresponds to TRBD1 (6 bases). Germline assignment: CDR1 MNHEY and CDR2 SMNVEV (reference sequence). The V end was cut by 6 bases, the J end by 9 bases, with 15 bases between. The CDR3 is 14 residues long. DNA for the CDR3: TGTGCCAGCAGGTTACAGGGCGGGTCTTCACCCCTCCACTTT. Translating it yields CASRLQGGSSPLHF.

This clonotype came up many times. The chain carries TRBV5-5 and TRBJ1-1; TRBD1 might be the D (6 bases). Deletions cut 0 bases from V and 0 bases from J, with 12 bases between. The CDR3 consists of 16 residues. Germline CDR1 SGHKS, CDR2 YYEKEE (reference sequence). The CDR3: CASSLGTATMNTEAFF. DNA of the CDR3: TGTGCCAGCAGCTTGGGGACAGCCACGATGAACACTGAAGCTTTCTTT.

This clonotype was seen ten or more times. The CDR3 DNA sequence: TGTGCCAGCACCCTAGGGGTCCGAGGAGGGACCGGGGAGCTGTTTTTT. It translates to CASTLGVRGGTGELFF. This sequence joins TRBV13 and TRBJ2-2, with D tentatively TRBD2 (6 bases). CDR3 length: 16 residues. Trimming stripped 7 bases from V and 5 bases from J, with 20 bases between. Germline V gives CDR1 PRHDT, CDR2 FYEKMQ (reference sequence).

The rearrangement joins TRBV7-6 to TRBJ2-7; the match to TRBD1 covers 9 bases. The J segment lost 6 bases and the V segment lost 5 bases, leaving 8 bases of the junction unmatched. CDR3 length: 14 amino acids. The germline V gene has CDR1 SGHVS and CDR2 FNYEAQ. The DNA of the CDR3 is TGTGCCAGCAGCCCCGGGACAGGGCCCGGCGAGCAGTACTTC. It codes for CASSPGTGPGEQYF.

Many counts were recorded for this clonotype. This chain joins TRBV25-1 and TRBJ1-1; D gene unclear. Germline V gene sequence: CDR1 MGHDK, CDR2 SYGVNS. This CDR3 comprises 15 residues. The V and J ends lost 1 base and 4 bases respectively, with 13 bases between them. The CDR3 loop reads CASSEFGSRGTEAFF. In nucleotides, the CDR3 is TGTGCCAGCAGTGAATTCGGCTCTCGGGGCACTGAAGCTTTCTTT. The variable domain in full, with the rest retrieved from reference TRBV25-1 and TRBJ1-1, is EADIYQTPRYLVIGTGKKITLECSQTMGHDKMYWYQQDPGMELHLIHYSYGVNSTEKGDLSSESTVSRIRTEHFPLTLESARPSHTSQYLCASSEFGSRGTEAFFGQGTRLTVV.

This clonotype was counted ten times or more. The J gene is TRBJ1-1, the V gene TRBV29-1; no clear D. Trimming took off 7 bases at V and 3 bases at J, with 15 bases between the two ends. CDR1 is SQVTM, CDR2 ANQGSEA, per germline. CDR3 length: 13 residues. The CDR3 reads CSGISGQYTEAFF. Written as DNA, the CDR3 is TGCAGCGGAATTTCCGGCCAATACACTGAAGCTTTCTTT.

This clonotype was observed at least ten times. J is TRBJ2-3 and V is TRBV5-5, with D perhaps matching TRBD1 or TRBD2 (5 bases each). Trimming left V 7 bases short and J 4 bases short, with 16 bases between. The CDR3 is 14 residues long. Germline V gives CDR1 SGHKS, CDR2 YYEKEE (reference sequence). For the CDR3, the DNA is TGTGCCAGCTACCGACCGGGGCGGCCAGATACGCAGTATTTT. Translated: CASYRPGRPDTQYF. Full variable domain (remainder filled in from reference TRBV5-5 and TRBJ2-3): DAGVTQSPTHLIKTRGQQVTLRCSPISGHKSVSWYQQVLGQGPQFIFQYYEKEERGRGNFPDRFSARQFPNYSSELNVNALLLGDSALYLCASYRPGRPDTQYFGPGTRLTVL.

This clonotype was seen ten or more times. The chain combines TRBV10-3 with TRBJ2-1, with 10 positions matching TRBD2. CDR3 size: 15 residues. J lost 0 bases, V lost 5 bases, and 1 base had no gene match. CDR1 and CDR2 (germline): ENHRY, SYGVKD. As DNA, the CDR3 is TGTGCCATCAGTTCTAGCGGGAGCTCCTACAATGAGCAGTTCTTC. Protein product: CAISSSGSSYNEQFF.